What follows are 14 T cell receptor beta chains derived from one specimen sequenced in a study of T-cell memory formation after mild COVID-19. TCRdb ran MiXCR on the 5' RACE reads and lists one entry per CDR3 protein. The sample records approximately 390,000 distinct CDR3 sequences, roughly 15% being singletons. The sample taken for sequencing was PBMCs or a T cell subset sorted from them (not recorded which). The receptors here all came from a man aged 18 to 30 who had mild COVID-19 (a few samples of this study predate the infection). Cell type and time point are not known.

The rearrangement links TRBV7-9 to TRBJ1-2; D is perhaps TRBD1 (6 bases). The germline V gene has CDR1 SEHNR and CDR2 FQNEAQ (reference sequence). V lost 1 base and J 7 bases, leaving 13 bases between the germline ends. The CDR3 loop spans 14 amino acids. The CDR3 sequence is CASSLVRGAVGYTF. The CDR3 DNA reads TGTGCCAGCAGCTTAGTCCGGGGGGCGGTTGGCTACACCTTC.

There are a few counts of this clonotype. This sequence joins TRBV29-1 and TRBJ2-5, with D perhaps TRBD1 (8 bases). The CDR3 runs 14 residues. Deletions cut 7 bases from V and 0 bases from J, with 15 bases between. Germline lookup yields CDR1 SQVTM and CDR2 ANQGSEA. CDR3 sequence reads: CSGGQGGNQETQYF. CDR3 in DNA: TGCAGCGGCGGACAGGGAGGGAACCAAGAGACCCAGTACTTC.

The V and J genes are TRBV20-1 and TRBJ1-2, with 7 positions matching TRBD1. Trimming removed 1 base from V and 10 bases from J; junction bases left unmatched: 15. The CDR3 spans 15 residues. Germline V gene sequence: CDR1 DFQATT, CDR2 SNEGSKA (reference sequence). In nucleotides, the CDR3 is TGCAGTGCTAGAGGGGCGCCGGACAGGATTTCTGACTACACCTTC. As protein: CSARGAPDRISDYTF.

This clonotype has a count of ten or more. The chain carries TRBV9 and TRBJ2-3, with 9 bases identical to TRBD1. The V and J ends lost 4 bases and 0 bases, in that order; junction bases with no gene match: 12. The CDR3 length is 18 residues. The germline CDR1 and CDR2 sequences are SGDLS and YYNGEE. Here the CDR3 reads CASSKEGEQGASTDTQYF. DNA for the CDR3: TGTGCCAGCAGCAAAGAGGGAGAACAGGGGGCTAGCACAGATACGCAGTATTTT.

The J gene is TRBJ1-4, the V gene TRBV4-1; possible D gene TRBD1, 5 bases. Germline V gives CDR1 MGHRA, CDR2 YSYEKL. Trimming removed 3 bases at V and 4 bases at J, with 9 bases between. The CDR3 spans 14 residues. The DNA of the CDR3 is TGCGCCAGCAGCCACCGACAGAATAATGAAAAACTGTTTTTT. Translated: CASSHRQNNEKLFF.

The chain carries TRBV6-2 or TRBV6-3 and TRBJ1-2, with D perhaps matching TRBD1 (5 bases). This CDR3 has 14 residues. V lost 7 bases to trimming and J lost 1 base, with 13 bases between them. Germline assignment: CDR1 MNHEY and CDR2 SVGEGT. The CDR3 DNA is TGTGCCAGCAACGCGGGGGGTTATAACTATGGCTACACCTTC. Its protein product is CASNAGGYNYGYTF.

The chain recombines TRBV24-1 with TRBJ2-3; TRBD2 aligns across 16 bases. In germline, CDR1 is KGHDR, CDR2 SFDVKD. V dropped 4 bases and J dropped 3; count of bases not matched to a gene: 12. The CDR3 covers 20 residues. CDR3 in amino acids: CATSDHGTSGGAGGTDTQYF. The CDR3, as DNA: TGTGCCACCAGTGACCACGGGACTAGCGGGGGGGCCGGTGGAACAGATACGCAGTATTTT.

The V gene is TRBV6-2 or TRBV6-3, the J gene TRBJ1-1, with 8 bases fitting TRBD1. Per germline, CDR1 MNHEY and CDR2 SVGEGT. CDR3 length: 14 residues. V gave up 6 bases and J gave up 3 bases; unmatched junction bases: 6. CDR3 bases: TGTGCCAGCAGCAGGACAGGGTGGGACACTGAAGCTTTCTTT. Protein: CASSRTGWDTEAFF.

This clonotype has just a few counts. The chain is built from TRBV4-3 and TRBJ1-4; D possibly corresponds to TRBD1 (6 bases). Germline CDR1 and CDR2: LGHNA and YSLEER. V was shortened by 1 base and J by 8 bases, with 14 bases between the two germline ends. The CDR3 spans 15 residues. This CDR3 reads CASSQGLQGWEKLFF. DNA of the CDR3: TGCGCCAGCAGCCAAGGACTCCAGGGGTGGGAAAAACTGTTTTTT.

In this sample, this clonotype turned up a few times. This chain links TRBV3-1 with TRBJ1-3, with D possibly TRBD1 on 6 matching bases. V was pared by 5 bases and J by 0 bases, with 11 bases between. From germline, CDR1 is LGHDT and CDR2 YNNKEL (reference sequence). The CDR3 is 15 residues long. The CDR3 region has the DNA TGTGCCAGCAGCGTACAGGGCTTCTCTGGAAACACCATATATTTT. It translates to CASSVQGFSGNTIYF. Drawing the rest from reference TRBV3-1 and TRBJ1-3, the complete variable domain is DTAVSQTPKYLVTQMGNDKSIKCEQNLGHDTMYWYKQDSKKFLKIMFSYNNKELIINETVPNRFSPKSPDKAHLNLHINSLELGDSAVYFCASSVQGFSGNTIYFGEGSWLTVV.

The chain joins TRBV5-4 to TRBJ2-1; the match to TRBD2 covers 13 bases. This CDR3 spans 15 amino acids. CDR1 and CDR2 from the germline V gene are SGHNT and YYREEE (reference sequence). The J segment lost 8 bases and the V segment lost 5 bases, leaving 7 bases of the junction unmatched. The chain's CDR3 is CASRTGLAGPDEQFF. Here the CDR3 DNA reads TGTGCCAGCAGGACGGGACTAGCGGGGCCCGATGAGCAGTTCTTC.

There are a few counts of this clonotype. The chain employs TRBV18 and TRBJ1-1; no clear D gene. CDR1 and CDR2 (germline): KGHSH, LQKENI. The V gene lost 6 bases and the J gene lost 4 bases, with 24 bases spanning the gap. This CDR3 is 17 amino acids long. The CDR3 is CASSLSSYSSYGTEAFF. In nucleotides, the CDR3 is TGTGCCAGCTCCCTTAGCAGTTACAGCTCCTATGGCACTGAAGCTTTCTTT.

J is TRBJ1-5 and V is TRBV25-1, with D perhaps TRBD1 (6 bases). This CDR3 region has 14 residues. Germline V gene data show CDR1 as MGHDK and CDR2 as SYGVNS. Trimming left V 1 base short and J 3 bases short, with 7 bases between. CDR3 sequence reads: CASSESGANQPQHF. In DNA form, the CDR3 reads TGTGCCAGCAGTGAATCAGGGGCCAATCAGCCCCAGCATTTT.

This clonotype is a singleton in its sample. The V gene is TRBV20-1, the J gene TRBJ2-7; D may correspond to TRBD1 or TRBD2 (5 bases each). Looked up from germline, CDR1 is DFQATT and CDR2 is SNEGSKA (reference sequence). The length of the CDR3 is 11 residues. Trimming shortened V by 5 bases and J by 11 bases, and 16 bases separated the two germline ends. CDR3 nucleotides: TGCAGTGCTTATCGGGACGCCCGGGAGTACGTC. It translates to CSAYRDAREYV.